This T cell receptor (beta chain) was profiled in a study of OX40 agonist ivuxolimab in advanced cancers. Looking at the study overall: Ivuxolimab was an agonistic, fully human IgG2 monoclonal antibody directed against OX40 (CD134), a costimulatory receptor. Partial responses occurred in three dose-escalation patients, of whom one had hepatocellular carcinoma and two had cutaneous melanoma. Patients were allowed to have had prior anti-PD-1, anti-PD-L1 or anti-CTLA-4 therapy, and 40% of the dose-escalation patients had been treated with checkpoint inhibitors. The paper describes the monotherapy dose-escalation part (N ≈ 52 patients) of the phase I trial of ivuxolimab. Of the roughly 52 patients in dose escalation, 19 had hepatocellular carcinoma, approximately 15 had melanoma, 9 had renal cell carcinoma and 9 had head and neck cancer. Intravenous ivuxolimab was administered to patients every 2 weeks at six dose levels: 0.01, 0.1, 0.3, 1.5, 3 and 10 mg/kg. The purpose of peripheral TCRbeta sequencing was to test whether ivuxolimab changed TCR sequence diversity and led to clonal T-cell expansion. A male proportion of 82.7% and a mean age of approximately 62 years, ranging from about 20 to 79, were recorded for the dose-escalation cohort. What the study reported, not specific to this receptor: Low levels of normalized T-cell clonal expansion were also seen in some nonresponding patients. Which antigens the clonally expanded peripheral T cells were specific for was not determined. Clonal expansion of both CD4+ and CD8+ blood T cells was observed from baseline to week 6 at doses 0.1 to 3.0 mg/kg. In the 0.1-3.0 mg/kg groups, partial responders were among the patients with the lowest normalized peripheral clonal expansion, particularly in CD8+ T cells. On average, CD8+ T cells showed more expanded clones than CD4+ T cells after ivuxolimab.

Genomic DNA was extracted from sorted cells for sequencing of the TCRbeta CDR3 region. The immunoSEQ Assay was used to sequence the TCRbeta CDR3 regions. Imported from immuneACCESS, the table was reduced by TCRdb to in-frame sequences with V and J called. These copies leave out some clones; in studies compared against another copy, an unresolved V gene accounts for under half, and the cause of the remainder is not known. The sample yields 20,000 or so clones; 75% to 85% were counted once. About a fifth of the sample is taken by the ten largest. Patients with autoimmune disease history or receiving systemic immunosuppression were excluded from the trial. Peripheral blood for TCR sequencing was collected from all dose cohorts at baseline, on cycle 4 day 1, and on cycle 7 day 1. Samples were obtained from an open-label, multicenter, first-in-human phase I dose-escalation trial of ivuxolimab. Adults with locally advanced or metastatic melanoma, renal cell carcinoma, hepatocellular carcinoma or head and neck squamous cell carcinoma were enrolled in the trial. Before TCR sequencing, CD4+ and CD8+ T cells were separately sorted from peripheral blood.

From cysteine to phenylalanine, the CDR3 is 11 amino acids long. The read is trimmed to its CDR3 DNA, 33 bases read in frame from base 1. V and J lose 3 bases and 12 bases, and a span of 10 bases separates them. The germline V gene (reference sequence) sets CDR1 to SGHNT and CDR2 to YYREEE. With respect to this clone: Its specific antigen is unknown. Per-nucleotide qualities are absent, and no much larger clonotype sits a single base away.

Recombination joined TRBV5-4 with TRBJ2-1, with the D gene not confidently named. The sequenced sample was CD4+ or CD8+ T cells sorted from blood, obtained in a trial of the OX40 agonist ivuxolimab. The sequence was collected from an adult with an advanced solid tumor such as melanoma, head and neck, liver or kidney cancer. The sequenced DNA: TGTGCCAGCAGCTGGATGGGTAGGCAGTTCTTC. The translation is CASSWMGRQFF.